This TCR beta chain was observed in a study of CXCR3-negative and CXCR3-positive naive CD8 T cells. Background on the study: Across all libraries, TRB reads numbered roughly 140 million, with about 1.5 +/- 0.3 million in each library.

Concerning this clonotype itself: Its target is not known.

UMI-tagged TRB cDNA libraries were built via 5' RACE. TCRdb reprocessed the 5' RACE reads, keeping one entry per CDR3 protein, no DNA. The table lists approximately 90,000 distinct CDR3 sequences. Findings and caveats of the study: The study found that naive CXCR3-negative and CXCR3-positive cells shared TRBV-TRBJ usage, while memory cells differed. More hydrophobic TRB CDR3s were found in CXCR3-positive naive cells than in CXCR3-negative naive cells. Naive subsets were similarly diverse, while memory CD8+ repertoires were much less diverse.

This CDR3 comprises 17 residues. CDR1 and CDR2 from the germline V gene are MNHEY and SVGAGI. The sorter processed each CD8+ T cell subset in triplicate at 280,000 or so cells apiece. Material: naive CXCR3+ CD8+ T cells from blood. Documented subset: CD45RO-CCR7+CD27+CD95- naive CD8+ T cells expressing CXCR3 (TNR3+). The TCR was taken from a human donor in good health. Some clones in this sample may be carry-over from other donors' samples. The chain joins TRBV6-5 to TRBJ1-1; no DNA is available, so the TRBD1 call from TCRdb remains unchecked. CDR3 in amino acids: CASSYSIPGAPNTEAFF.